These T cell receptor beta chains were read from a single sample in a study of blood T cells in healthy people across ages. MiXCR, applied by TCRdb to the 5' RACE reads, yields one record per CDR3 protein. The data contain roughly 800,000 distinct CDR3 sequences, roughly 35% of them singletons. Sequenced sample: blood. The origin of the receptors is a man between 18 and 29 years old in good health. The conserved cysteine and the conserved F or W are not part of the CDR3 here. D genes are given only for firm matches. Only part of the rows carry a size: once, few, many, or a class if the clone is expanded.

ASSLAATRGMNTEAF . TRBJ1-1 few TRBV7-9
SADRRYNEQF . TRBJ2-1 . TRBV20-1
ASREEQNEKLF . TRBJ1-4 once TRBV4-2
ASSQPNRVEAF . TRBJ1-1 few TRBV3-1
ASSQDLGGTGQNTIY TRBD1 TRBJ1-3 . TRBV4-3
AISESVGTYGETQY . TRBJ2-5 . TRBV10-3
ASSPGQGQNNEQF TRBD1 TRBJ2-1 few TRBV7-8
ASMDPPGELF . TRBJ2-2 few TRBV4-2
ASTLIAVKAKNIQY . TRBJ2-4 few TRBV5-6
SARGPTRGAEAF . TRBJ1-1 few TRBV20-1
ATSPSATSYEQY . TRBJ2-7 few TRBV15
ASSLEGAGGIYEQY TRBD2 TRBJ2-7 few TRBV5-1
SVAGVLSYEQY . TRBJ2-7 many TRBV29-1
ASRHSHGTGDSGTNVLT . TRBJ2-6 . TRBV12-3/TRBV12-4
ASRVDWAPNIQY . TRBJ2-4 . TRBV5-1
AISDTNPHGSPLH . TRBJ1-6 . TRBV10-3
ASSFDGTGVETQY TRBD1 TRBJ2-5 few TRBV7-9
GDARRRPHSGANVLT . TRBJ2-6 . TRBV29-1
ASTRGDGYT . TRBJ1-2 many TRBV2
ASSLGTGINNEQF TRBD1 TRBJ2-1 . TRBV5-6
ASSFERGPRSDTQY TRBD2 TRBJ2-3 few TRBV6-2/TRBV6-3
ASSEDRGNQPQH TRBD1 TRBJ1-5 few TRBV6-6
SVVTGFDEKLF . TRBJ1-4 . TRBV29-1
ASSGYRDNSPLH . TRBJ1-6 . TRBV5-1
ASSYGGTANNEQY . TRBJ2-7 . TRBV6-6
ASSSRTYRQF . TRBJ2-1 many TRBV5-6
ASSPRPRGQNTEAF . TRBJ1-1 few TRBV7-9
ASSVGSSGNTIY . TRBJ1-3 few TRBV2
ASSQDIGRLATNENLF . TRBJ1-4 . TRBV4-3
ASRQQDTQY . TRBJ2-3 few TRBV7-3
ASSYQERGGYNEQF TRBD2 TRBJ2-1 . TRBV6-9
ASSVDGRENYGYT . TRBJ1-2 . TRBV9
SARVGAGHGNQPQH . TRBJ1-5 . TRBV20-1
AISAEGNQPQH . TRBJ1-5 . TRBV10-3
ASSPDRVSGNTIY TRBD1 TRBJ1-3 few TRBV7-2
ASSQQVSWGYT . TRBJ1-2 . TRBV6-5
ASSLDSGGPPY TRBD2 TRBJ2-3 . TRBV7-2
ASSQGSGTYEQY . TRBJ2-7 many TRBV5-5
ASSQDPPTRGEQY . TRBJ2-7 . TRBV14
ASSDPPGDTQY . TRBJ2-3 . TRBV6-2/TRBV6-3
ASFPRRGDSYEQY . TRBJ2-7 . TRBV27
ASSATDRVTEAF . TRBJ1-1 . TRBV7-2
AISLRYEQY . TRBJ2-7 . TRBV12-3/TRBV12-4
ASSLGAGVRREQF . TRBJ2-1 . TRBV27
ASSLKERRTEAF . TRBJ1-1 few TRBV12-3/TRBV12-4
ATSRDSTRNEQY . . . TRBV15
SVSTGTYNEQF . TRBJ2-1 few TRBV20-1
ASSQDPGEQQY . TRBJ2-3 . TRBV4-1
ASSSGVPQPQH . TRBJ1-5 . TRBV7-9
ASVGGWSYNEQY . TRBJ2-5 . TRBV12-3/TRBV12-4